This T cell receptor beta chain was documented in a study of T-cell reconstitution after alpha-beta-depleted transplantation in children. Study conclusions and caveats: About two months after transplant, alpha-beta T cells reportedly came from several hundred expanded graft clones.

CDR1 is SQVTM, CDR2 ANQGSEA, per germline. Trimming removed 4 bases at V and 0 bases at J, with 6 bases between. CDR3 length: 13 amino acids. Preparation of the TCRbeta library was carried out with unique molecular identifiers. Each CDR3 protein gets one entry after TCRdb re-called the PCR reads with MiXCR. The sample contains fewer than 550,000 distinct CDR3 sequences, roughly a tenth of which appear only once. This clonotype showed up many times. The antigen remains undetermined. V gene TRBV29-1 combines with J gene TRBJ2-2; D not certain. Sequences were derived from PBMCs, sampled before TCRalphabeta/CD19-depleted stem cell transplant. The TCR originated in a child aged 2-15 years with inherited bone marrow failure, due to receive a stem cell transplant. The CDR3 is CSVVRANTGELFF. CDR3 DNA: TGCAGCGTTGTCAGAGCGAACACCGGGGAGCTGTTTTTT.